The next 13 T cell receptor beta chains were all read from a single sample in a study of blood T cells in healthy people across ages. A second PCR of 7 to 11 cycles used a sample-barcoded 5' primer and a J-beta primer mix. Using its own MiXCR run on the 5' RACE reads, TCRdb lists one record per CDR3 protein. Of approximately 690,000 distinct CDR3 sequences listed, around 54% are singletons. Sequenced input: blood. These receptors were obtained from a man aged 60 to 75 in good health.

The chain uses TRBV21-1 and TRBJ1-2; the DNA was not used to check the table's D call, TRBD1. TRBV21-1 is a known pseudogene. The CDR3 runs 13 residues. The CDR3 DNA reads TGTGCCAGACGGACATACCAACCTCGTGGCTACACCTTC. Residues: CARRTYQPRGYTF.

In this sample, this clonotype turned up once. V and J are TRBV18 and TRBJ2-7, with 10 nucleotides matching TRBD2. This CDR3 contains 18 residues. CDR1 is KGHSH and CDR2 is LQKENI in the germline V gene. The V segment lost 2 bases and the J segment 2 bases; nucleotides outside the gene matches: 12. CDR3 amino acids: CASSPSERGGDSAYEQYF. CDR3 nucleotides: TGTGCCAGCTCACCATCAGAGCGGGGGGGCGATTCGGCCTACGAGCAGTACTTC.

The chain couples TRBV5-1 to TRBJ2-3, with 7 nucleotides matching TRBD1. This CDR3 region has 15 residues. Germline CDR1 and CDR2: SGHRS and YFSETQ. Trimming at V came to 0 bases and at J to 5 bases, leaving 6 bases not matched to a gene. As DNA, the CDR3 is TGCGCCAGCAGCTTGGCCGACAGGGTCGGAGATACGCAGTATTTT. Its translation: CASSLADRVGDTQYF.

The chain combines TRBV12-3 or TRBV12-4 with TRBJ2-3, with D possibly being TRBD2 (6 bases). The CDR3 spans 14 residues. Trimming took 6 bases from V and 0 from J, leaving 10 bases between them. CDR3 bases: TGTGCCAGCAGGGGACTTTCTAGCACAGATACGCAGTATTTT. Protein: CASRGLSSTDTQYF.

This clonotype is a singleton in its sample. This rearrangement joins TRBV15 to TRBJ2-7, with D possibly TRBD1 on 5 matching bases. The DNA matches TRBJ2-5 better at its end, which makes the J call doubtful. Germline loops: CDR1 LNHNV, CDR2 YYDKDF (reference sequence). CDR3 length: 15 residues. For the CDR3, the DNA is TGTGCCACCAGCAGAGATGCCGACAGTCAAGAGACCCAGTACTTC. Its protein product is CATSRDADSQETQYF.

This clonotype was observed at least ten times. This chain uses TRBV5-1 with TRBJ2-4; TRBD2 agrees at 7 bases. V lost 4 bases, J lost 1 base, and 2 bases stayed unmatched. Per the germline V gene, CDR1 is SGHRS and CDR2 is YFSETQ. The CDR3 has 14 residues. DNA of the CDR3: TGCGCCAGCAGCCGGGAGGAGGCCAAAAACATTCAGTACTTC. This codes for CASSREEAKNIQYF. The variable domain in full, completed from reference TRBV5-1 and TRBJ2-4, reads KAGVTQTPRYLIKTRGQQVTLSCSPISGHRSVSWYQQTPGQGLQFLFEYFSETQRNKGNFPGRFSGRQFSNSRSEMNVSTLELGDSALYLCASSREEAKNIQYFGAGTRLSVL.

The chain uses TRBV5-1 and TRBJ1-1; 7 nucleotides align to TRBD1. This CDR3 is built from 13 residues. V trimming: 0 bases; J trimming: 6 bases; junction bases outside the gene matches: 2. Germline CDR1 and CDR2: SGHRS and YFSETQ. The CDR3 coding sequence is TGCGCCAGCAGCTTGGCGGGGACAGCTGAAGCTTTCTTT. This encodes CASSLAGTAEAFF.

This clonotype has only a few counts. The rearrangement joins TRBV12-3 or TRBV12-4 to TRBJ2-3; TRBD2 is a possible D gene (6 bases). The CDR3 is made up of 17 amino acids. Trimming pared 6 bases from V and 5 bases from J, leaving 24 bases between. The CDR3 spells CASRPGGAGHTLDTQYF. CDR3 in DNA: TGTGCCAGCAGACCAGGCGGGGCGGGCCATACCTTAGATACGCAGTATTTT.

The chain combines TRBV13 with TRBJ2-1; no reliable D call. The CDR3 covers 13 residues. Trimming cost V 5 bases and J 6 bases, with 11 bases left between them. Germline V gives CDR1 PRHDT, CDR2 FYEKMQ (reference sequence). CDR3 DNA sequence: TGTGCCAGCAGCGAAACAGTGGGCAATGAGCAGTTCTTC. Translated: CASSETVGNEQFF. The full variable domain, in which reference TRBV13 and TRBJ2-1 provide the parts outside the CDR3, is AAGVIQSPRHLIKEKRETATLKCYPIPRHDTVYWYQQGPGQDPQFLISFYEKMQSDKGSIPDRFSAQQFSDYHSELNMSSLELGDSALYFCASSETVGNEQFFGPGTRLTVL.

This sequence joins TRBV20-1 and TRBJ2-5; the D call may be TRBD1 or TRBD2 (5 bases each). Germline V gives CDR1 DFQATT, CDR2 SNEGSKA (reference sequence). The V gene lost 0 bases and the J gene lost 4 bases, with 15 bases spanning the gap. This CDR3 has 15 amino acids. CDR3 residues: CSARDWGTSPETQYF. Here the CDR3 DNA reads TGCAGTGCTAGAGATTGGGGGACCTCCCCAGAGACCCAGTACTTC.

The chain links TRBV4-2 to TRBJ1-6; D is perhaps TRBD1 (5 bases). Trimming took 0 bases from V and 8 from J, leaving 14 bases between them. The CDR3 spans 16 residues. Germline lookup yields CDR1 LGHNA and CDR2 YNFKEQ. The CDR3 loop reads CASSQDMGRVDSPLHF. Here the CDR3 DNA reads TGTGCCAGCAGCCAAGATATGGGACGGGTCGATTCACCCCTCCACTTT.

This clonotype was detected a few times. This sequence joins TRBV29-1 and TRBJ2-5; D is possibly TRBD1 (5 bases). V was shortened by 1 base and J by 0 bases, with 12 bases between the two germline ends. This CDR3 has 15 residues. Germline assignment: CDR1 SQVTM and CDR2 ANQGSEA. In DNA form, the CDR3 reads TGCAGCGTTGAAGGGACAACGTCGGACCAAGAGACCCAGTACTTC. It is translated as CSVEGTTSDQETQYF. Filled out from reference TRBV29-1 and TRBJ2-5, the complete variable domain reads SAVISQKPSRDICQRGTSLTIQCQVDSQVTMMFWYRQQPGQSLTLIATANQGSEATYESGFVIDKFPISRPNLTFSTLTVSNMSPEDSSIYLCSVEGTTSDQETQYFGPGTRLLVL.

The CDR3 protein is CSARAPSGGSGNEQFF. The CDR3 nucleotides are TGCAGTGCTAGAGCCCCTAGCGGGGGGTCCGGCAATGAGCAGTTCTTC. The genes are TRBV20-1 and TRBJ2-1; 11 positions match TRBD2. The CDR3 extends over 16 amino acids. Trimming cost V 1 base and J 6 bases; bases outside gene matches: 8. Germline CDR1 DFQATT, CDR2 SNEGSKA (reference sequence).